The 8 T cell receptor beta chains below were found in one sample sequenced in a study of CD8 T cells in ankylosing spondylitis (dated by TCRdb to about 2017). Receptors were amplified or captured by 5' RACE. This sample was sequenced with an Illumina HiSeq 2500. TCRdb reanalyzed the raw reads on its own, using fastp at Q25 for trimming and MiXCR for clone calling, and kept in-frame beta chains. Identical CDR3 proteins give one entry, which carries the most common genes and DNA. The sample table lists 50,000 to 70,000 distinct CDR3 sequences, under 7.5% of them with a count of one. The ten most abundant clones make up around 5% of the sample. The sequencing sample was made of synovial fluid, either unsorted or a sorted T cell fraction (not recorded which). Receptor source: a male donor with ankylosing spondylitis.

This clonotype was found many times. At one end, the junction sequence differs from germline, possibly due to a read error. The chain couples TRBV5-6 to TRBJ2-7; unclear D gene. The CDR3 extends over 13 amino acids. Germline CDR1 SGHDT, CDR2 YYEEEE. The CDR3: CASHEPTSIPTDF. CDR3 DNA sequence: TGTGCCAGCCACGAACCAACGAGCATCCCAACGGACTTC.

The J gene is TRBJ2-7, the V gene TRBV5-1; 8 bases are a match to TRBD2. The trim removed 1 base at V and 4 bases at J, leaving 10 bases unmatched. The germline CDR1 and CDR2 sequences are SGHRS and YFSETQ. CDR3 length: 16 residues. CDR3 in DNA: TGCGCCAGCAGCTTGCTCGCGGGAGGCGCCCCATACGAGCAGTACTTC. It is translated as CASSLLAGGAPYEQYF.

This clonotype was seen many times. The chain links TRBV5-1 to TRBJ2-3, with D possibly called TRBD1 or TRBD2 (5 bases each). V was cut by 4 bases and J by 0 bases, with 6 bases left in between. This CDR3 region has 13 residues. Germline V gives CDR1 SGHRS, CDR2 YFSETQ. The CDR3 loop is CASSGGSTDTQYF. CDR3 sequence (DNA): TGCGCCAGCAGCGGGGGAAGCACAGATACGCAGTATTTT.

This clonotype came up a few times. The V call is TRBV4-2, the J call TRBJ2-1, with a possible D match to TRBD1 (6 bases). Germline values: CDR1 LGHNA, CDR2 YNFKEQ. V was shortened by 2 bases and J by 2 bases, with 16 bases between the two germline ends. The CDR3 is made up of 17 amino acids. CDR3 coding DNA: TGTGCCAGCAGCCAATCCGCCATAGGGGGAACCTACAATGAGCAGTTCTTC. This encodes CASSQSAIGGTYNEQFF.

This clonotype was observed a handful of times. This chain links TRBV7-2 with TRBJ2-1; tentative D call: TRBD1 (5 bases). The germline CDR1 and CDR2 sequences are SGHTA and FQGNSA. This CDR3 is built from 15 residues. V lost 5 bases and J 3 bases, leaving 14 bases between the germline ends. CDR3 sequence (DNA): TGTGCCAGCAGCCGCTCGGACACCTACTACAATGAGCAGTTCTTC. Translating gives CASSRSDTYYNEQFF.

Regarding this clonotype: This clone may be a read error of a much larger clone one base away. Likely a read error: the CDR3 ends without its conserved phenylalanine or tryptophan. The V call is TRBV12-3 or TRBV12-4, the J call TRBJ1-2, with 9 bases lining up with TRBD1. The CDR3 extends over 15 amino acids. With V trimmed by 6 bases and J by 6 bases, 11 bases remained unmatched. CDR3 region: CASSRTGQGSHGYTL. DNA of the CDR3: TGTGCCAGCAGCAGAACCGGACAGGGGAGCCATGGCTACACCTTG.

This clonotype was counted only a few times. The chain recombines TRBV20-1 with TRBJ2-5; D call uncertain. With 3 bases removed from V and 1 base from J, the gap between germline ends came to 6 bases. The germline V gene has CDR1 DFQATT and CDR2 SNEGSKA (reference sequence). This CDR3 comprises 12 residues. The CDR3 region has the DNA TGCAGTGCTAGCGCCAGCCAAGAGACCCAGTACTTC. This codes for CSASASQETQYF.

This clonotype is medium-sized by share. The V call is TRBV30, the J call TRBJ1-1, with a possible D match to TRBD1 (5 bases). Germline loops: CDR1 GTSNPN, CDR2 SVGIG (reference sequence). Trimming pared 3 bases from V and 4 bases from J, leaving 9 bases between. This CDR3 contains 12 residues. Here the CDR3 reads CAWRQESTEAFF. In nucleotides, the CDR3 is TGTGCCTGGAGACAGGAAAGCACTGAAGCTTTCTTT.